The source of this TCR beta chain is a study of identical twins. TCRdb called the 5' RACE reads again in MiXCR, with one record for every CDR3 protein. The repertoire consists of 400,000 to 550,000 distinct CDR3 sequences, with roughly 13% occurring once and the leading ten covering about 0.97%. V lost 7 bases and J lost 7; bases outside the gene matches: 1. CDR1 and CDR2 (germline): SNHLY, FYNNEI. The CDR3 sequence is 12 residues long. This clonotype was seen a few times. These records were also assigned to another study, of yellow fever vaccine responses in identical twins.

Sequenced input: CD4+ T cells sorted from blood. The TCR sequence derives from a woman under 30 in good health. The chain recombines TRBV2 with TRBJ1-6; 7 bases fit TRBD1. CDR3 coding DNA: TGTGCCAGCACACAGGGGAATTCACCCCTCCACTTT. Residues: CASTQGNSPLHF.